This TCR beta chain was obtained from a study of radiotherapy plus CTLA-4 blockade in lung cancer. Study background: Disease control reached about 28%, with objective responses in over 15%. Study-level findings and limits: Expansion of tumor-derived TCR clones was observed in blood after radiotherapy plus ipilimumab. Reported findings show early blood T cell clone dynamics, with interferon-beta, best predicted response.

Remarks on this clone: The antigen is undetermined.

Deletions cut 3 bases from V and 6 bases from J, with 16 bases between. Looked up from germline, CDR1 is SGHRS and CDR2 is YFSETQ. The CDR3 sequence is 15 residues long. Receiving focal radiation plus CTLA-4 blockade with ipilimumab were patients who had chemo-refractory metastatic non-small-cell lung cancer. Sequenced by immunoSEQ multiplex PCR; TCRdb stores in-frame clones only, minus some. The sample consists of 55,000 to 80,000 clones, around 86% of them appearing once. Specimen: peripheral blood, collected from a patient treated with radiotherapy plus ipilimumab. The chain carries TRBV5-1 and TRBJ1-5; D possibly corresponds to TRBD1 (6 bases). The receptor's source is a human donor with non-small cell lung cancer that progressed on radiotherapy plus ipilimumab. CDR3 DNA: TGCGCCAGCAGCTCCGGAACAGGGTTCACTCAGCCCCAGCATTTT. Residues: CASSSGTGFTQPQHF. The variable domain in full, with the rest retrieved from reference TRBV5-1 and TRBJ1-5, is KAGVTQTPRYLIKTRGQQVTLSCSPISGHRSVSWYQQTPGQGLQFLFEYFSETQRNKGNFPGRFSGRQFSNSRSEMNVSTLELGDSALYLCASSSGTGFTQPQHFGDGTRLSIL.